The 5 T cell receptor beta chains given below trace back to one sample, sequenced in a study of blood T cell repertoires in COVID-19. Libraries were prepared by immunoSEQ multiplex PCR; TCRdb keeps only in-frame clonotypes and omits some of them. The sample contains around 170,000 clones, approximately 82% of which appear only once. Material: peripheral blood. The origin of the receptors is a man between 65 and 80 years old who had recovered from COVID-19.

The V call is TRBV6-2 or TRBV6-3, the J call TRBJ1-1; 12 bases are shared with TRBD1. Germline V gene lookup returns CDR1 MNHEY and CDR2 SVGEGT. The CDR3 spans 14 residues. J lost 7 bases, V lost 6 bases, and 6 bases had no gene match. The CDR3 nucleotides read TGTGCCAGCAGCACCGGGACAGGGGGCGGTGAAGCTTTCTTT. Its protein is CASSTGTGGGEAFF.

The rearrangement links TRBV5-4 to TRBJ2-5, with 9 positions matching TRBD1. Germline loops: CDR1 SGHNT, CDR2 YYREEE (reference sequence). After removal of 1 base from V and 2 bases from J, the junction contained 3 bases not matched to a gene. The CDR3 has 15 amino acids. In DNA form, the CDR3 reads TGTGCCAGCAGCTTGAGGGACAGGGCTCAAGAGACCCAGTACTTC. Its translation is CASSLRDRAQETQYF.

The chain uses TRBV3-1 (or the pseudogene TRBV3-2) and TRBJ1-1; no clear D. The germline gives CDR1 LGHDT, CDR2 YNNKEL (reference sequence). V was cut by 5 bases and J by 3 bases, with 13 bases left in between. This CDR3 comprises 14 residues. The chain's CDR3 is CASSSRERDTEAFF. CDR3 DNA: TGTGCCAGCAGCAGTCGGGAGAGAGACACTGAAGCTTTCTTT.

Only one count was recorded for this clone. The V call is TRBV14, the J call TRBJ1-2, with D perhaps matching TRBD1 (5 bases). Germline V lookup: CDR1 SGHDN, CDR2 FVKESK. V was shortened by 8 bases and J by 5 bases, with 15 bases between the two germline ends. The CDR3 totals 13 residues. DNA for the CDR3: TGTGCCAGCGCAATTGGGGGGTTGTATGGCTACACCTTC. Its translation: CASAIGGLYGYTF.

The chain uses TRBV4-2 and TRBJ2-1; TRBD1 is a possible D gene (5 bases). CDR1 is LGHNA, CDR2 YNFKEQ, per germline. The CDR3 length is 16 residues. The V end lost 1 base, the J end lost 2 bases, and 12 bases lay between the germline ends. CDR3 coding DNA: TGTGCCAGCAGCCAAGGAGAGACAGCTACCTACAATGAGCAGTTCTTC. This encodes CASSQGETATYNEQFF.